What follows describes a single T cell receptor (beta chain). Its target is unknown. Produced via immunoSEQ multiplex PCR; TCRdb's table is partial and in-frame only. The table includes roughly 100,000 clones, approximately 88% detected once. These data are taken from a study of T cell responses to AZD1222 COVID-19 vaccine. General observations from the study: Regions 160-218 and 743-854 dominated among vaccine-associated CD4 TCRs spanning spike. At baseline, seropositivity was found in only 6 or 7 AZD1222 recipients. Sampling that yielded the repertoires occurred only after the peak T cell response. Reports indicate that nearly half of spike-specific TCRs are directed at unmutated variant regions.

The TCR originated in an adult in good health. Material: peripheral blood, obtained on day 0 of AZD1222 vaccination.

Here the CDR3 reads CASSWTEKPQHF. The DNA for the CDR3 is TGTGCCAGCAGTTGGACGGAGAAGCCCCAGCATTTT. This chain joins TRBV6-5 and TRBJ1-5; D gene uncertain. The CDR3 contains 12 residues. Trimming removed 4 bases at V and 8 bases at J, with 9 bases between. Germline values: CDR1 MNHEY, CDR2 SVGAGI.